Below, 32 T cell receptor beta chains from the same sample are listed, as sequenced in a study of a mutant IDH1 vaccine in newly diagnosed glioma. Antigens of these TCRs are unknown. The time point denotes: week 11, during vaccination. Doses consisted of 300 ug of mutant IDH1 20-mer peptide each, paired with topical imiquimod. The repertoire was sequenced with immunoSEQ multiplex PCR; TCRdb's copy has only in-frame clones and lacks some. This table holds around 60,000 clones, 75% to 90% found once. Sequences were derived from PBMCs, sampled from a glioma patient whose treatment included an IDH1 peptide vaccine. These receptors all stem from a man aged 40-55 years with glioma.

The sample holds one count of this clone. This rearrangement joins TRBV10-3 to TRBJ2-7; a possible D gene is TRBD2 (6 bases). CDR3 length: 14 residues. Germline values: CDR1 ENHRY, CDR2 SYGVKD. Trimming took 10 bases from V and 3 from J, leaving 19 bases between them. CDR3 coding DNA: TGTGCCACACAACGGACTAAATCTGTCTACGAGCAGTACTTC. As protein: CATQRTKSVYEQYF.

This chain links TRBV5-4 with TRBJ2-1; D is unresolved. V lost 6 bases and J 0 bases, leaving 13 bases between the germline ends. The germline CDR1 and CDR2 sequences are SGHNT and YYREEE (reference sequence). The CDR3 contains 15 residues. The CDR3 coding sequence is TGTGCCAGCACCGCGGAGCGTAGCTCCTACAATGAGCAGTTCTTC. Its translation is CASTAERSSYNEQFF.

This rearrangement joins TRBV9 to TRBJ2-5; possible D gene TRBD1, 7 bases. The V gene lost 4 bases and the J gene lost 5 bases, with 18 bases spanning the gap. The V gene's germline CDR1 is SGDLS and CDR2 YYNGEE. The CDR3 length is 15 residues. The CDR3 loop is CASSPWAGGQETQYF. CDR3 nucleotide sequence: TGTGCCAGCAGCCCTTGGGCAGGGGGGCAGGAGACCCAGTACTTC.

The genes are TRBV29-1 and TRBJ2-7; 10 nucleotides line up with TRBD1. Trimming took 6 bases from V and 0 from J; bases not matched to a gene: 14. Looked up from germline, CDR1 is SQVTM and CDR2 is ANQGSEA. This CDR3 is 17 amino acids long. CDR3 DNA: TGCAGCGTCCTCCCCAGGGGGACAGGGGCCACCTCCTACGAGCAGTACTTC. Translated, it gives CSVLPRGTGATSYEQYF.

The V and J genes are TRBV19 and TRBJ1-1, with D hard to call. In germline, CDR1 is LNHDA, CDR2 SQIVND (reference sequence). Trimming cost V 4 bases and J 4 bases, with 13 bases left between them. This CDR3 contains 14 residues. The CDR3 DNA follows: TGTGCCAGTAGTAGGAACAGTGTGGTCACTGAAGCTTTCTTT. This sequence encodes CASSRNSVVTEAFF.

The CDR3 coding sequence is TGTGCCAGCAGCCCCATCCTTGGGAGCTCCTACGAGCAGTACTTC. Translating it yields CASSPILGSSYEQYF. The V and J genes are TRBV7-2 and TRBJ2-7; possible D gene TRBD2, 5 bases. From germline, CDR1 is SGHTA and CDR2 FQGNSA. The CDR3 consists of 15 residues. V was shortened by 5 bases and J by 0 bases, with 14 bases between the two germline ends.

The V call is TRBV19, the J call TRBJ1-6; TRBD1 agrees at 10 bases. CDR1 is LNHDA and CDR2 is SQIVND in the germline V gene (reference sequence). The CDR3 is 17 amino acids. V gave up 3 bases and J gave up 8 bases; unmatched junction bases: 10. The CDR3 nucleotides read TGTGCCAGTAGTATTGGCATAGGGACAGGGGTCGATTCACCCCTCCACTTT. This encodes CASSIGIGTGVDSPLHF.

The rearrangement links TRBV27 to TRBJ1-5; 8 bases line up with TRBD1. The CDR3 has 16 amino acids. The germline V gene encodes CDR1 MNHEY and CDR2 SMNVEV (reference sequence). Unmatched junction bases numbered 8, after V lost 6 bases and J lost 1 base. CDR3 DNA sequence: TGTGCCAGCAGAGACACGACAGGGGCGAGCAATCAGCCCCAGCATTTT. Translated, it gives CASRDTTGASNQPQHF.

The V call is TRBV25-1, the J call TRBJ2-2; 12 bases agree with TRBD1. Germline V gives CDR1 MGHDK, CDR2 SYGVNS. The CDR3 runs 17 residues. V was pared by 5 bases and J by 7 bases, with 11 bases of the junction left unmatched. The CDR3 coding sequence is TGTGCCAGCAGTTCCACGCCGGGACAGGGGGCGGGCGGGGAGCTGTTTTTT. As protein: CASSSTPGQGAGGELFF.

The gene calls are TRBV30 and TRBJ2-2; unclear D gene. CDR1 and CDR2 from the germline V gene are GTSNPN and SVGIG (reference sequence). With 4 bases removed from V and 2 bases from J, the gap between germline ends came to 14 bases. The CDR3 sequence is 15 residues long. The CDR3: CAWIVEAPNTGELFF. The CDR3 bases are TGTGCCTGGATCGTCGAGGCACCAAACACCGGGGAGCTGTTTTTT.

The chain combines TRBV28 with TRBJ2-7, with D maybe TRBD1 (6 bases). The V end was cut by 3 bases, the J end by 3 bases, with 12 bases between. This CDR3 is 14 amino acids long. Germline CDR1 is MDHEN and CDR2 is SYDVKM. CDR3 in amino acids: CASSFLGRGYEQYF. The CDR3 region has the DNA TGTGCCAGCAGTTTCTTAGGCAGGGGCTACGAGCAGTACTTC.

This clone was found once. This chain links TRBV7-9 with TRBJ1-5, with a tentative D call TRBD1 (5 bases). With 1 base removed from V and 7 bases from J, the gap between germline ends came to 8 bases. The germline gives CDR1 SEHNR, CDR2 FQNEAQ (reference sequence). The CDR3 has 13 residues. The CDR3 nucleotides are TGTGCCAGCAGCTTAGGACAGTCCCAGCCCCAGCATTTT. This sequence encodes CASSLGQSQPQHF.

The rearrangement links TRBV5-6 to TRBJ2-7, with TRBD1 matching over 7 bases. This CDR3 contains 14 residues. The V gene's germline CDR1 is SGHDT and CDR2 YYEEEE. V lost 5 bases, J lost 0 bases, and 5 bases stayed unmatched. CDR3 sequence reads: CASSRQGTSYEQYF. The CDR3 DNA reads TGTGCCAGCAGTCGACAGGGCACCTCCTACGAGCAGTACTTC.

The chain combines TRBV28 with TRBJ1-1; D might be TRBD1 (5 bases). The CDR3 runs 15 residues. Germline CDR1 and CDR2: MDHEN and SYDVKM. V was shortened by 6 bases and J by 13 bases, with 27 bases between the two germline ends. CDR3 bases: TGTGCCAGCAGCTTTGGAGGTAAAGAACAGGCCCAGGGTTTCTTT. Translation gives CASSFGGKEQAQGFF.

This rearrangement joins TRBV28 to TRBJ1-5; 8 nucleotides match TRBD1. Germline CDR1 is MDHEN and CDR2 is SYDVKM. The CDR3 is 15 amino acids. Trimming removed 5 bases from V and 4 bases from J; junction bases left unmatched: 7. The CDR3: CASSPGTGSNQPQHF. CDR3 DNA sequence: TGTGCCAGCAGTCCGGGGACAGGAAGTAATCAGCCCCAGCATTTT.

The chain recombines TRBV5-1 with TRBJ1-3; perhaps TRBD1 as D (6 bases). Germline assignment: CDR1 SGHRS and CDR2 YFSETQ. Trimming stripped 0 bases from V and 2 bases from J, with 15 bases between. CDR3 size: 17 residues. The CDR3, as DNA: TGCGCCAGCAGCTTGGCCCCGGGGGCAGGGACTGGAAACACCATATATTTT. Translated: CASSLAPGAGTGNTIYF.

Sample share makes this clone medium-sized (0.01 to 0.1%). This chain joins TRBV7-8 and TRBJ1-2; TRBD1 aligns across 10 bases. Unmatched junction bases numbered 11, after V lost 2 bases and J lost 8 bases. From germline, CDR1 is SGHVS and CDR2 FQNEAQ. The CDR3 has 16 residues. In DNA form, the CDR3 reads TGTGCCAGCAGCTTACGCCCACCCCGACAGGGGGCCGGCTACACCTTC. It specifies CASSLRPPRQGAGYTF.

The V call is TRBV5-6, the J call TRBJ2-3; 7 bases align to TRBD1. Trimming removed 4 bases from V and 2 bases from J; junction bases left unmatched: 7. CDR3 length: 15 residues. Germline CDR1 is SGHDT and CDR2 is YYEEEE. The CDR3 spells CASSRYRGNTDTQYF. The DNA for the CDR3 is TGTGCCAGCAGCCGTTACAGGGGAAACACAGATACGCAGTATTTT.

This clone was found once. The CDR3: CASSQGYEQYF. CDR3 nucleotides: TGTGCCAGCAGTCAGGGTTACGAGCAGTACTTC. V usage is TRBV25-1 and J usage is TRBJ2-7; D possibly corresponds to TRBD1 (5 bases). Per the germline V gene, CDR1 is MGHDK and CDR2 is SYGVNS. Trimming pared 5 bases from V and 4 bases from J, leaving 6 bases between. This CDR3 spans 11 amino acids.

By sample share, this clone is medium-sized. The rearrangement uses TRBV6-6 and TRBJ1-5; D is unresolved. Between the trimmed V and J ends, which lost 11 bases and 4 bases, there was a span of 6 bases. Germline CDR1 and CDR2: MNHNY and SVGAGI (reference sequence). This CDR3 has 10 residues. The CDR3 DNA is TGTGCCGCGGGGAATCAGCCCCAGCATTTT. Translation gives CAAGNQPQHF.

This clone was observed a few times. V is TRBV13 and J is TRBJ1-1; TRBD1 is a possible D gene (6 bases). V was pared by 0 bases and J by 0 bases, with 11 bases between. The germline gives CDR1 PRHDT, CDR2 FYEKMQ (reference sequence). The CDR3 length is 16 residues. CDR3 coding DNA: TGTGCCAGCAGCTTAGGCTCGTCAGGGGTGAACACTGAAGCTTTCTTT. Its translation is CASSLGSSGVNTEAFF.

This clone was seen a handful of times. V and J are TRBV25-1 and TRBJ1-3; TRBD1 matches 9 bases. Germline values: CDR1 MGHDK, CDR2 SYGVNS. The CDR3 runs to 15 residues. The V segment lost 2 bases and the J segment 4 bases; nucleotides outside the gene matches: 3. The DNA of the CDR3 is TGTGCCAGCAGTGAAGCACAGGGGGCCGGAAACACCATATATTTT. Protein: CASSEAQGAGNTIYF.

The V call is TRBV7-9, the J call TRBJ2-2; D perhaps matches TRBD2 (6 bases). The CDR3 runs to 15 residues. Per the germline V gene, CDR1 is SEHNR and CDR2 is FQNEAQ (reference sequence). V lost 9 bases and J 1 base, leaving 15 bases between the germline ends. The CDR3 spells CASRWAAGNTGELFF. The CDR3 bases are TGTGCCAGTAGATGGGCAGCGGGGAACACCGGGGAGCTGTTTTTT.

The chain joins TRBV15 to TRBJ1-1; D is undetermined. CDR3 length equals 14 residues. Between the trimmed V and J ends, which lost 1 base and 4 bases, there was a span of 10 bases. The germline V gene has CDR1 LNHNV and CDR2 YYDKDF (reference sequence). The CDR3: CATSRVGEGTEAFF. The CDR3 DNA reads as TGTGCCACCAGCAGAGTTGGGGAGGGCACTGAAGCTTTCTTT.

As DNA, the CDR3 is TGTGCCAGCAGCAGATCGACAGGGGGGGGCAATCAGCCCCAGCATTTT. This sequence encodes CASSRSTGGGNQPQHF. The chain carries TRBV5-5 and TRBJ1-5, with 9 nucleotides matching TRBD1. V trimming: 4 bases; J trimming: 2 bases; junction bases outside the gene matches: 7. Germline-derived CDR1 and CDR2 are SGHKS and YYEKEE (reference sequence). This CDR3 contains 16 residues.

Here the CDR3 DNA reads TGTGCCAGCAGTTTCTCAGGGGCCGGGGAGCTGTTTTTT. Translating gives CASSFSGAGELFF. This sequence joins TRBV27 and TRBJ2-2; TRBD1 might be the D (6 bases). The germline CDR1 and CDR2 sequences are MNHEY and SMNVEV (reference sequence). The CDR3 spans 13 residues. The V end lost 3 bases, the J end lost 6 bases, and 8 bases lay between the germline ends.

The J gene is TRBJ1-2, the V gene TRBV5-1; no firm D call. The V end was cut by 4 bases, the J end by 1 base, with 8 bases between. Per the germline V gene, CDR1 is SGHRS and CDR2 is YFSETQ. This CDR3 is built from 13 residues. The CDR3 loop reads CASSAEGNYGYTF. The CDR3 bases are TGCGCCAGCAGCGCGGAAGGTAACTATGGCTACACCTTC. Full variable domain (rest looked up from reference TRBV5-1 and TRBJ1-2): KAGVTQTPRYLIKTRGQQVTLSCSPISGHRSVSWYQQTPGQGLQFLFEYFSETQRNKGNFPGRFSGRQFSNSRSEMNVSTLELGDSALYLCASSAEGNYGYTFGSGTRLTVV.

This chain connects TRBV7-2 to TRBJ2-3, with a weak D call TRBD2 (7 bases). From germline, CDR1 is SGHTA and CDR2 FQGNSA. Trimming took off 0 bases at V and 3 bases at J, with 10 bases between the two ends. The CDR3 spans 15 residues. CDR3 DNA: TGTGCCAGCAGCTTAGCGGGGGGGGCAACAGATACGCAGTATTTT. Its protein product is CASSLAGGATDTQYF. The full variable domain, rest sourced from reference TRBV7-2 and TRBJ2-3, is GAGVSQSPSNKVTEKGKDVELRCDPISGHTALYWYRQSLGQGLEFLIYFQGNSAPDKSGLPSDRFSAERTGGSVSTLTIQRTQQEDSAVYLCASSLAGGATDTQYFGPGTRLTVL.

The chain combines TRBV10-3 with TRBJ2-3; 15 positions match TRBD2. The V and J ends lost 8 bases and 4 bases, in that order; junction bases with no gene match: 16. Germline CDR1 is ENHRY and CDR2 is SYGVKD. The CDR3 totals 19 residues. In DNA, the CDR3 is TGTGCCATCGGGAACAGCGGACTAGCGGGGGGGAATCAGGCAGATACGCAGTATTTT. This codes for CAIGNSGLAGGNQADTQYF.

This clone appeared a few times. The rearrangement joins TRBV7-8 to TRBJ1-1; D is ambiguous. CDR1 is SGHVS and CDR2 is FQNEAQ in the germline V gene. The CDR3 runs 13 residues. V was shortened by 2 bases and J by 1 base, with 5 bases between the two germline ends. The CDR3 bases are TGTGCCAGCAGCTTATCGCAGAACACTGAAGCTTTCTTT. Protein product: CASSLSQNTEAFF.

The genes are TRBV29-1 and TRBJ2-7; D is perhaps TRBD2 (5 bases). The germline V and J ends were trimmed by 1 base and 5 bases, with 9 bases remaining between them. This CDR3 region has 12 residues. Germline V gene data show CDR1 as SQVTM and CDR2 as ANQGSEA. For the CDR3, the DNA is TGCAGCGTTGAAGGTGAGGGCCACGAGCAGTACTTC. Protein product: CSVEGEGHEQYF.

The chain joins TRBV28 to TRBJ2-5; 7 nucleotides align to TRBD1. In germline, CDR1 is MDHEN, CDR2 SYDVKM. The trim removed 4 bases at V and 2 bases at J, leaving 22 bases unmatched. The CDR3 spans 20 residues. The CDR3 spells CASSSIITPRTGDLQETQYF. In DNA form, the CDR3 reads TGTGCCAGCAGTTCAATTATTACCCCTCGGACAGGTGACCTTCAAGAGACCCAGTACTTC.